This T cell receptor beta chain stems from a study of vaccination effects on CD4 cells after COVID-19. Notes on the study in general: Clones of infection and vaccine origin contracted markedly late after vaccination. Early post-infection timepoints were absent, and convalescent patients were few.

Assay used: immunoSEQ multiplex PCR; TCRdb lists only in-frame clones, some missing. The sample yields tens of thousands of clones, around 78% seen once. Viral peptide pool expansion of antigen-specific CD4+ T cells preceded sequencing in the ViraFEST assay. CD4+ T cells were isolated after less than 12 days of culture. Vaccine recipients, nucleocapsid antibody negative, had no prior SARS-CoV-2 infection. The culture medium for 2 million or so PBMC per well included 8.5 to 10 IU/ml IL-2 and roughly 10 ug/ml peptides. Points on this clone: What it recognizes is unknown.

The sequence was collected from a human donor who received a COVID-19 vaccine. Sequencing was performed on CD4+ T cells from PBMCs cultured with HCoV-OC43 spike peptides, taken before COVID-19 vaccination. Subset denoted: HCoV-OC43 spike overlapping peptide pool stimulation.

CDR3 coding DNA: TGTGCCAGCAGCTTGGACGTTAGAACAGGGGGCACTGAAGCTTTCTTT. This sequence encodes CASSLDVRTGGTEAFF. The chain couples TRBV5-5 to TRBJ1-1; TRBD1 aligns across 8 bases. The CDR3 has 16 amino acids. In germline, CDR1 is SGHKS, CDR2 YYEKEE (reference sequence). With 0 bases clipped from V and 4 bases from J, the junction kept 8 bases outside the gene matches. The full variable domain, in which reference TRBV5-5 and TRBJ1-1 provide the parts outside the CDR3, is DAGVTQSPTHLIKTRGQQVTLRCSPISGHKSVSWYQQVLGQGPQFIFQYYEKEERGRGNFPDRFSARQFPNYSSELNVNALLLGDSALYLCASSLDVRTGGTEAFFGQGTRLTVV.